Listed here are 25 T cell receptor beta chains from one sample, sequenced in a study of blood T cell repertoires in COVID-19. The table came from immunoSEQ multiplex PCR; TCRdb's copy has only in-frame clones and leaves some out. The sample shows fewer than 30,000 clones, 84% of them seen only once. Material for sequencing was peripheral blood. The receptors here all came from a man in his sixties or seventies with active COVID-19.

V and J are TRBV10-3 and TRBJ1-3; unclear D gene. V lost 7 bases and J 4 bases, leaving 5 bases between the germline ends. Germline values: CDR1 ENHRY, CDR2 SYGVKD. The length of the CDR3 is 11 residues. The CDR3 here is CAIMSGNTIYF. The CDR3 region has the DNA TGTGCCATCATGTCGGGAAACACCATATATTTT.

This sequence joins TRBV7-9 and TRBJ2-6; TRBD1 matches 7 bases. The CDR3 length is 17 residues. V lost 3 bases, J lost 0 bases, and 5 bases stayed unmatched. Germline CDR1 is SEHNR and CDR2 is FQNEAQ (reference sequence). This CDR3 is CASSLGTANSGANVLTF. DNA of the CDR3: TGTGCCAGCAGCTTGGGGACAGCCAACTCTGGGGCCAACGTCCTGACTTTC.

The CDR3: CASSLLGGSNNEQFF. The CDR3 bases are TGCGCCAGCAGCTTGCTTGGCGGGTCCAACAATGAGCAGTTCTTC. This sequence joins TRBV5-1 and TRBJ2-1; the D gene is possibly TRBD2 (5 bases). V shed 1 base and J shed 5 bases, with 13 bases lying between them. The germline V gene has CDR1 SGHRS and CDR2 YFSETQ. CDR3 size: 15 residues.

This chain's CDR3 is CASSSGQGLDHEQYF. CDR3 coding DNA: TGCGCCAGCAGCTCGGGACAGGGCTTAGACCACGAGCAGTACTTC. This chain joins TRBV5-1 and TRBJ2-7, with TRBD1 matching 9 bases. Germline V gene lookup returns CDR1 SGHRS and CDR2 YFSETQ. With V trimmed by 3 bases and J by 5 bases, 9 bases remained unmatched. The CDR3 extends over 15 amino acids. The full variable domain, in which reference TRBV5-1 and TRBJ2-7 provide the parts outside the CDR3, is KAGVTQTPRYLIKTRGQQVTLSCSPISGHRSVSWYQQTPGQGLQFLFEYFSETQRNKGNFPGRFSGRQFSNSRSEMNVSTLELGDSALYLCASSSGQGLDHEQYFGPGTRLTVT.

This clone was recorded only once. The J gene is TRBJ2-7, the V gene TRBV2; 10 nucleotides agree with TRBD2. This CDR3 has 18 amino acids. After removal of 3 bases from V and 1 base from J, the junction contained 12 bases not matched to a gene. Germline CDR1 reads SNHLY; CDR2 reads FYNNEI. The CDR3, as DNA: TGTGCCAGCAGTGATAGAAGCGGGGGGGGAAAGTCGTCCTACGAGCAGTACTTC. Translation gives CASSDRSGGGKSSYEQYF. Drawing the rest from reference TRBV2 and TRBJ2-7, the complete variable domain is EPEVTQTPSHQVTQMGQEVILRCVPISNHLYFYWYRQILGQKVEFLVSFYNNEISEKSEIFDDQFSVERPDGSNFTLKIRSTKLEDSAMYFCASSDRSGGGKSSYEQYFGPGTRLTVT.

V is TRBV2 and J is TRBJ1-1; 9 bases match TRBD1. From germline, CDR1 is SNHLY and CDR2 FYNNEI. The V segment lost 6 bases and the J segment 5 bases; nucleotides outside the gene matches: 7. CDR3 length: 14 residues. CDR3 in amino acids: CASRGGTGITEAFF. The CDR3 region has the DNA TGTGCCAGCAGAGGGGGGACAGGGATAACTGAAGCTTTCTTT.

The V gene is TRBV19, the J gene TRBJ1-5; 7 bases align to TRBD1. The germline V gene has CDR1 LNHDA and CDR2 SQIVND (reference sequence). This CDR3 is 14 amino acids long. With 1 base clipped from V and 6 bases from J, the junction kept 3 bases outside the gene matches. As DNA, the CDR3 is TGTGCCAGTAGTATAGGAGGGGGCACTCAGCCCCAGCATTTT. This translates into CASSIGGGTQPQHF.

This clone was picked up one time. CDR3 loop: CASSPASGGVTDTQYF. The DNA for the CDR3 is TGTGCCAGCTCACCAGCTAGCGGGGGGGTCACAGATACGCAGTATTTT. The rearrangement joins TRBV18 to TRBJ2-3, with TRBD2 identical over 12 bases. Trimming at V came to 2 bases and at J to 2 bases, leaving 2 bases not matched to a gene. This CDR3 spans 16 amino acids. Germline loops: CDR1 KGHSH, CDR2 LQKENI.

This chain uses TRBV18 with TRBJ2-7; tentative D call: TRBD2 (5 bases). The germline gives CDR1 KGHSH, CDR2 LQKENI. The CDR3 length is 13 residues. Trimming pared 3 bases from V and 3 bases from J, leaving 9 bases between. The CDR3 reads CASSPVEGYEQYF. In DNA form, the CDR3 reads TGTGCCAGCTCACCGGTAGAGGGCTACGAGCAGTACTTC. The whole variable domain, remainder taken from reference TRBV18 and TRBJ2-7, is NAGVMQNPRHLVRRRGQEARLRCSPMKGHSHVYWYRQLPEEGLKFMVYLQKENIIDESGMPKERFSAEFPKEGPSILRIQQVVRGDSAAYFCASSPVEGYEQYFGPGTRLTVT.

Only one count was recorded for this clone. The chain has TRBV5-1 and TRBJ2-2; 8 positions agree with TRBD1. Germline V gene sequence: CDR1 SGHRS, CDR2 YFSETQ. V gave up 3 bases and J gave up 4 bases; unmatched junction bases: 8. The CDR3 sequence is 16 residues long. The CDR3 reads CASSYYETGVTGELFF. In DNA, the CDR3 is TGCGCCAGCAGCTATTACGAGACAGGGGTCACCGGGGAGCTGTTTTTT. Full variable domain (rest looked up from reference TRBV5-1 and TRBJ2-2): KAGVTQTPRYLIKTRGQQVTLSCSPISGHRSVSWYQQTPGQGLQFLFEYFSETQRNKGNFPGRFSGRQFSNSRSEMNVSTLELGDSALYLCASSYYETGVTGELFFGEGSRLTVL.

This chain joins TRBV15 and TRBJ2-7, with 13 bases identical to TRBD2. In germline, CDR1 is LNHNV, CDR2 YYDKDF (reference sequence). The V segment lost 0 bases and the J segment 2 bases; nucleotides outside the gene matches: 4. The CDR3 length is 17 residues. The CDR3 sequence: CATSRELGTSGAYEQYF. The CDR3 DNA sequence: TGTGCCACCAGCAGAGAGTTAGGGACTAGCGGGGCCTACGAGCAGTACTTC.

This clone has just one count. The gene calls are TRBV11-2 and TRBJ1-3; D might be TRBD1 (6 bases). V lost 5 bases, J lost 0 bases, and 8 bases lay in between. This CDR3 contains 14 residues. The germline V gene encodes CDR1 SGHAT and CDR2 FQNNGV. The CDR3 region has the DNA TGTGCCAGCAGCCGGGACAACTCTGGAAACACCATATATTTT. This sequence encodes CASSRDNSGNTIYF.

The J gene is TRBJ2-3, the V gene TRBV10-1; D is unclear. CDR1 and CDR2 from the germline V gene are WNHNN and SYGVQD (reference sequence). This CDR3 spans 14 amino acids. V lost 0 bases and J 4 bases, leaving 8 bases between the germline ends. The CDR3 sequence is CASSESPVSDTQYF. CDR3 DNA sequence: TGCGCCAGCAGTGAGTCGCCAGTTTCAGATACGCAGTATTTT.

This CDR3 reads CASSQGTGTGELFF. The CDR3 DNA follows: TGTGCCAGCAGCCAGGGGACGGGCACCGGGGAGCTGTTTTTT. The chain couples TRBV11-3 to TRBJ2-2; D is possibly TRBD1 (6 bases). The V gene lost 5 bases and the J gene lost 4 bases, with 11 bases spanning the gap. Germline CDR1 reads SGHNT; CDR2 reads YENEEA. The CDR3 loop spans 14 amino acids.

The gene calls are TRBV9 and TRBJ2-5, with D hard to call. Trimming shortened V by 0 bases and J by 5 bases, and 11 bases separated the two germline ends. Germline CDR1 is SGDLS and CDR2 is YYNGEE. The CDR3 totals 14 residues. The CDR3: CASSVGQDGETQYF. As DNA, the CDR3 is TGTGCCAGCAGCGTAGGGCAGGATGGGGAGACCCAGTACTTC.

V is TRBV19 and J is TRBJ2-1, with 11 bases that match TRBD2. The CDR3 length is 14 residues. Unmatched junction bases numbered 8, after V lost 6 bases and J lost 10 bases. Germline lookup yields CDR1 LNHDA and CDR2 SQIVND (reference sequence). CDR3 nucleotide sequence: TGTGCCAGTAGGCTAGCGGGGGGCACACTCGAGCAGTTCTTC. This sequence encodes CASRLAGGTLEQFF.

The table lists this clone with a count of one. This rearrangement joins TRBV5-1 to TRBJ1-2, with 8 bases lining up with TRBD1. Germline lookup yields CDR1 SGHRS and CDR2 YFSETQ. The trim removed 3 bases at V and 8 bases at J, leaving 6 bases unmatched. The CDR3 is made up of 13 amino acids. The chain's CDR3 is CASSSGQGEGYTF. In DNA, the CDR3 is TGCGCCAGCAGCTCCGGACAGGGAGAGGGCTACACCTTC.

The V gene is TRBV19, the J gene TRBJ2-1; no clear D. V was trimmed by 5 bases and J by 0 bases, leaving 8 bases between them. CDR1 LNHDA and CDR2 SQIVND come from the germline V gene (reference sequence). The CDR3 loop spans 14 amino acids. CDR3 sequence: CASSYRDSYNEQFF. The CDR3 region has the DNA TGTGCCAGTAGTTACAGAGACTCCTACAATGAGCAGTTCTTC. The whole variable domain, remainder taken from reference TRBV19 and TRBJ2-1, is DGGITQSPKYLFRKEGQNVTLSCEQNLNHDAMYWYRQDPGQGLRLIYYSQIVNDFQKGDIAEGYSVSREKKESFPLTVTSAQKNPTAFYLCASSYRDSYNEQFFGPGTRLTVL.

The chain has TRBV7-6 and TRBJ2-5; TRBD2 matches at 7 bases. Germline-derived CDR1 and CDR2 are SGHVS and FNYEAQ. V shed 3 bases and J 4 bases; nucleotides not matched to a gene: 8. The CDR3 is made up of 15 amino acids. The CDR3 loop is CASSFSLGGGETQYF. The CDR3 DNA follows: TGTGCCAGCAGCTTTTCCCTGGGGGGGGGAGAGACCCAGTACTTC.

The V gene is TRBV5-4, the J gene TRBJ2-3, with TRBD2 matching over 12 bases. V gave up 4 bases and J gave up 2 bases; unmatched junction bases: 2. The CDR3 totals 15 residues. Germline assignment: CDR1 SGHNT and CDR2 YYREEE (reference sequence). CDR3 DNA: TGTGCCAGCAGCCGGACTAGCGGGAACACAGATACGCAGTATTTT. Translated, it gives CASSRTSGNTDTQYF.

A single count supports this clone. V and J are TRBV12-2 and TRBJ2-2; the listed D gene, TRBD1, was not tested against the DNA. TRBV12-2 is marked as a pseudogene. This CDR3 has 18 amino acids. CDR3 residues: CASRPRAPTGVVGGELFF. CDR3 in DNA: TGTGCAAGTCGCCCCCGGGCCCCGACAGGGGTGGTAGGAGGGGAGCTGTTTTTT.

This chain links TRBV7-2 with TRBJ2-5; TRBD2 might be the D (7 bases). The CDR3 length is 15 residues. V lost 6 bases and J lost 2, with 16 bases in between. Germline lookup yields CDR1 SGHTA and CDR2 FQGNSA. DNA of the CDR3: TGTGCCAGCAGTCTACAAGGGAGGGGGCAAGAGACCCAGTACTTC. As protein: CASSLQGRGQETQYF.

The chain combines TRBV25-1 with TRBJ2-2, with unresolved D. This CDR3 has 15 residues. V was shortened by 1 base and J by 4 bases, with 10 bases between the two germline ends. Germline assignment: CDR1 MGHDK and CDR2 SYGVNS. As DNA, the CDR3 is TGTGCCAGCAGTGAATTTGACAAACTCACCGGGGAGCTGTTTTTT. Its protein is CASSEFDKLTGELFF. Looking up the rest from reference TRBV25-1 and TRBJ2-2 gives the full variable domain: EADIYQTPRYLVIGTGKKITLECSQTMGHDKMYWYQQDPGMELHLIHYSYGVNSTEKGDLSSESTVSRIRTEHFPLTLESARPSHTSQYLCASSEFDKLTGELFFGEGSRLTVL.

This clone appeared a single time. The V and J genes are TRBV7-9 and TRBJ2-5; possible D gene TRBD2, 5 bases. Trimming left V 5 bases short and J 2 bases short, with 15 bases between. Germline values: CDR1 SEHNR, CDR2 FQNEAQ (reference sequence). The CDR3 length is 15 residues. CDR3 loop: CASSLRDVGQETQYF. The CDR3 nucleotides read TGTGCCAGCAGCCTGAGGGATGTTGGGCAAGAGACCCAGTACTTC.

The rearrangement links TRBV5-1 to TRBJ1-1; D gene ambiguous. Deletions cut 2 bases from V and 4 bases from J, with 12 bases between. CDR1 and CDR2 from the germline V gene are SGHRS and YFSETQ. The CDR3 contains 14 residues. CDR3 nucleotides: TGCGCCAGCAGCTTAGACCACGGGAGCACTGAAGCTTTCTTT. Protein: CASSLDHGSTEAFF.